This T cell receptor (beta chain) was identified during a study of T cell responses to AZD1222 COVID-19 vaccine listed by TCRdb under 2021. Study-level background: TCR sequencing covered over 230 trial participants: about 210 given two doses of AZD1222 and approximately 26 given two doses of MenACWY control vaccine. Trial participants were enrolled by age into subgroups of 18-55, 56-69 and 70-plus years, and around 150, 28 and 57 TCR-sequenced participants, respectively, were included in these subgroups.

Ends trimmed: V by 8 bases, J by 6 bases; bases unmatched to a gene: 7. Sequences MDHEN (CDR1) and SYDVKM (CDR2) are obtained from the germline V gene. From its cysteine to its phenylalanine, the CDR3 spans 12 amino acids. Here the CDR3 DNA is all that survives: 36 bases in frame from base 1. General findings and caveats noted by the study authors: Conclusions about previously exposed vaccinees are limited, since just five to seven AZD1222 recipients were seropositive for SARS-CoV-2 at baseline. Reportedly, close to half of the unique spike-specific TCRs recognized epitopes lying outside the regions that are mutated in the B.1.351 and B.1.1.7 variants. Vaccine-associated CD4 TCRs spanned the whole spike protein, with dominant responses in regions 160-218 and 743-854. In the small 56-69-year group, the increase in depth fell short of significance, most likely because of low power. After two AZD1222 doses, both the breadth and the depth of spike-specific TCRs were significantly higher than at day 0 and than in MenACWY recipients. Because no day 14 peak-response samples were available, repertoires were characterized only after the peak T cell response. Participants were mostly white British, with more females than males. The authors suggested clonal diversity may have been underestimated.

This clone was picked up a small number of times. Its antigen has not been determined. No clone much larger than this one lies a single base away; base qualities are absent. The CDR3 regions of human TCRbeta chains were analyzed by immunosequencing. The original methods were these. TCRs in the repertoires were matched against a reference library of SARS-CoV-2-specific TCRs that had been generated with the MIRA antigen-specificity platform. Breadth was defined as the fraction of unique TCRs that were SARS-CoV-2-associated, and depth was defined as the fraction of total T cells that were SARS-CoV-2-associated. Using the MIRA data, every spike-specific TCR was mapped to the spike region that the TCR reacted to and assigned to either a CD4 or a CD8 class. Log10-transformed breadth and depth values were compared by one-way ANOVA with Sidak's multiple comparisons tests. Entries here come from immuneACCESS through TCRdb and include only in-frame sequences with V and J called. Some clones fail to appear in such tables; in the studies checked, an unresolved V gene covers under half of the shortfall, and the cause of the remainder is unknown. V and J calls and clone size are copied from that table; D and trimming were computed from the DNA. The sample table contains about 110,000 clones; only one count was recorded for 88% of them. 9.5% to 15% of the sample is held by the ten biggest clonotypes.

Sample time point, as interpreted from the label and publication: baseline before first vaccination. What this sample's treatment or condition label stands for: meningococcal conjugate vaccine given as trial control. Vaccinee samples came from UK trials COV001 and COV002, including a single-blind randomized controlled phase 2/3 trial of AZD1222 (ChAdOx1 nCoV-19) in healthy adults. For TCRbeta chain sequencing, PBMC samples from trial participants were taken at day 0 and at day 28 after the second dose. The TCR originated in an adult in good health. Sequences were derived from peripheral blood, sampled on day 0 of MenACWY control vaccination. The rearrangement joined TRBV28 to TRBJ2-7; 7 bases in the junction line up with TRBD2. At the DNA level, the sequence is TGTGCCAGCGGTGGGAGGGGATTCGAGCAGTACTTC. It is translated as CASGGRGFEQYF.